This T cell receptor beta chain was profiled in a study of graft-versus-host responses after intestinal transplantation. Across the whole study: Every transplant recipient was induced with anti-thymocyte globulin, then maintained on tacrolimus and steroids for roughly 3 years.

Concerning this clone itself: Antigen specificity is unknown.

The CDR3 has 15 amino acids. CDR1 LNHDA and CDR2 SQIVND come from the germline V gene (reference sequence). Between the trimmed V and J ends, which lost 3 bases and 1 base, there was a span of 9 bases. Produced via immunoSEQ multiplex PCR; TCRdb's table is partial and in-frame only. Of tens of thousands of clones in the sample, about 90% were seen once. The chain links TRBV19 to TRBJ2-2; TRBD1 might be the D (6 bases). This TCR was recovered from a human donor who received an intestinal transplant. The sample in question was unstimulated CD8+ T cells sorted from spleen or lymph node cells, obtained before intestinal transplant. The CDR3 DNA reads as TGTGCCAGTAGTATCAGGGGTAGGAACACCGGGGAGCTGTTTTTT. Protein: CASSIRGRNTGELFF.